The entry below describes one T cell receptor beta chain. This clonotype was seen repeatedly, ten times or more. It lacks a known antigen. Base qualities are missing; no much larger clone stands one base away. Libraries came from 5' RACE. A second about 7 to 11 cycle PCR used a sample-barcoded 5' primer and a J-beta primer mix. Each TCR beta cDNA molecule received a unique molecular identifier from a template-switch 5' adaptor carrying 12 random nucleotides. Each sample yielded at least 2.5 million CDR3-containing paired-end reads. First-strand cDNA synthesis was performed from all RNA using the Mint cDNA synthesis kit, with priming by a TRBC-specific oligonucleotide. Following uracil-DNA glycosylase treatment, all cDNA underwent a first 18-cycle PCR with the universal primers M1SS and BC2_uni_R. As for the authors' bioinformatics: For normalization, 1 million high-quality reads, each with a distinct molecular identifier, were randomly selected from each sample. Reads with shared molecular identifiers were discarded instead of being binned into consensus sequences. MiTCR, with a Q25 quality threshold and the strictest error-elimination algorithm, was used for CDR3 identification, clonotype clustering and error correction. A nonparametric unseen species model with Euler transformation was used to estimate lower-bound total TCR beta diversity. Using fastp at Q25 and MiXCR, TCRdb reprocessed the public reads and kept productive beta chains. Each entry is one CDR3 protein sequence, shown with its most common DNA and genes. The authors' filters were not applied to this entry. The sample table records 1,800,000 or so distinct CDR3 sequences; approximately 39% of these occur just once. About 23% of the sample belongs to the ten largest clones.

The sample originates from a study of blood T cells in healthy people across ages (dated by TCRdb to between 2014 and 2016). Turning to the overall study: In model experiments, roughly one uniquely barcoded TCR beta cDNA molecule per two T cells was captured by template switching. Using the same blood draw, the study looked at two additional independent replicas of 1 million unique cDNA reads for two donors, one aged 18 to 30 and the other aged 80 or older. To avoid experimental bias, donors of different ages were spread randomly across the sequencing lanes. Donors were grouped into four age groups: young (average approximately 16 years), middle-aged (39), aged (about 60) and long-lived (approximately 75). Using deep sequencing normalized with unique cDNA molecular identifiers, the study measured how TCR beta repertoire diversity changes with age. The study at large found these results: There was a strong correlation between observed TCR beta diversity and the percentage of naive T cells measured by flow cytometry. Estimates of total diversity based on one million sequenced T cells were regarded as lower bounds and as underestimates. Because the CMV infection status of the donors was unknown, age-related changes in expanded clonotypes may potentially have been confounded. The long-lived group showed more naive CD4+ T cells, fewer expanded clones and increased TCR diversity than the aged group, suggesting age selection. Bulk unsorted PBMC profiling prevented conclusive comparison of naive and antigen-experienced compartments. As age increased, observed TCR beta diversity per million T cells dropped in a roughly linear way, and a significant reduction was already evident by age 40.

The germline V and J ends show losses of 11 bases and 2 bases respectively, and no gene match explains 9 bases of the junction. The CDR3 goes from the cysteine to the phenylalanine over 13 residues. This entry keeps only the CDR3 DNA: 39 bases, framed from base 1. CDR1 and CDR2 were assigned from the germline V gene as SGHTA and FQGNSA. Donors were a few dozen systemically healthy Caucasian individuals from Russia aged about 6 to 100 years. Approximately 9.3 milliliters of peripheral blood were drawn from each donor into EDTA-treated Vacutainer tubes. Ficoll-Paque density-gradient centrifugation was used to isolate PBMCs, with at least 7 million obtained per sample. Trizol reagent was used to extract total RNA from PBMCs, with at least 5.5 micrograms per sample. Naive CD45RAhigh/CD27high T cell percentages were measured by flow cytometry on a PBMC aliquot from every donor.

The sample comprised blood. The receptor chain draws on TRBV7-2 and TRBJ2-7, with 7 junctional bases fitting TRBD2. The clonotype comes from a human donor in good health. The DNA sequence is as follows: TGTGCCCCACCTGGGGGGGTAACCTACGAGCAGTACTTC. The resulting protein is CAPPGGVTYEQYF.